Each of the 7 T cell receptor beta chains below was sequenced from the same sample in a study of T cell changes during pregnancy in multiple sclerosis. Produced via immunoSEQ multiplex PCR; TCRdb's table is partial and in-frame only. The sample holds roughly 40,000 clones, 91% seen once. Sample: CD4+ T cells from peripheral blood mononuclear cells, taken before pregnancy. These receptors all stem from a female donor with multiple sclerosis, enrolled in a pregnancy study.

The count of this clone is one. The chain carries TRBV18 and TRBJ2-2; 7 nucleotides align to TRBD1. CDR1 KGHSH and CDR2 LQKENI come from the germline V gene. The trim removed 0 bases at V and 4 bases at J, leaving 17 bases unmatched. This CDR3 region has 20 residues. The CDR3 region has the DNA TGTGCCAGCTCACCACCTATCGGGACAGCACTAAGCGTTGCCACCGGGGAGCTGTTTTTT. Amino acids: CASSPPIGTALSVATGELFF.

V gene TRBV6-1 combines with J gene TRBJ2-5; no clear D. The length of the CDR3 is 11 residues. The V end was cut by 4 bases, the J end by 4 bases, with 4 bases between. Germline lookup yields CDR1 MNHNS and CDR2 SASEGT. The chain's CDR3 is CASSALETQYF. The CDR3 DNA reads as TGTGCCAGCAGTGCCCTAGAGACCCAGTACTTC.

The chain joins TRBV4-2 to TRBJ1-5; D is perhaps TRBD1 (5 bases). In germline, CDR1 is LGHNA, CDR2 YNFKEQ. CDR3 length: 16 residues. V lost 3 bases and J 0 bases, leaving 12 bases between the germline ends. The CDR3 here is CASSHGTGTSNQPQHF. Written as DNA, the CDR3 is TGTGCCAGCAGCCATGGAACAGGTACTAGCAATCAGCCCCAGCATTTT.

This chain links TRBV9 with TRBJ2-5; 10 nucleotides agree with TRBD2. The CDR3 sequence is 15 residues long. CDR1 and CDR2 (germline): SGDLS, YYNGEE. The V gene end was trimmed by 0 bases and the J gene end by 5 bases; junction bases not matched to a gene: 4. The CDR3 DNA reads TGTGCCAGCAGCGTAGGGGGACTAGCGAGGGAGACCCAGTACTTC. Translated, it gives CASSVGGLARETQYF.

This chain's CDR3 is CASRGGFNEKLFF. The CDR3 DNA sequence: TGTGCCAGCAGGGGGGGGTTTAATGAAAAACTGTTTTTT. The J gene is TRBJ1-4, the V gene TRBV7-8, with D possibly TRBD1 on 5 matching bases. Trimming took 6 bases from V and 4 from J, leaving 9 bases between them. From germline, CDR1 is SGHVS and CDR2 FQNEAQ. This CDR3 spans 13 amino acids.

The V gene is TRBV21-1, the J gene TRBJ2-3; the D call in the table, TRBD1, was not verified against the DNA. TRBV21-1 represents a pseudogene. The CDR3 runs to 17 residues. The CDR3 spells CASSKDLAGGFTDTQYF. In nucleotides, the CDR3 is TGTGCCAGCAGCAAGGACCTAGCAGGGGGTTTCACAGATACGCAGTATTTT.

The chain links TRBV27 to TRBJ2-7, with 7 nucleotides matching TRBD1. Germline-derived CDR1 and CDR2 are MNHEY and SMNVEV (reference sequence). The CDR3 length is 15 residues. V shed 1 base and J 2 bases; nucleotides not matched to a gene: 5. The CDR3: CASSLLGQQTYEQYF. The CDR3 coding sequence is TGTGCCAGCAGTTTATTGGGACAGCAAACCTACGAGCAGTACTTC.